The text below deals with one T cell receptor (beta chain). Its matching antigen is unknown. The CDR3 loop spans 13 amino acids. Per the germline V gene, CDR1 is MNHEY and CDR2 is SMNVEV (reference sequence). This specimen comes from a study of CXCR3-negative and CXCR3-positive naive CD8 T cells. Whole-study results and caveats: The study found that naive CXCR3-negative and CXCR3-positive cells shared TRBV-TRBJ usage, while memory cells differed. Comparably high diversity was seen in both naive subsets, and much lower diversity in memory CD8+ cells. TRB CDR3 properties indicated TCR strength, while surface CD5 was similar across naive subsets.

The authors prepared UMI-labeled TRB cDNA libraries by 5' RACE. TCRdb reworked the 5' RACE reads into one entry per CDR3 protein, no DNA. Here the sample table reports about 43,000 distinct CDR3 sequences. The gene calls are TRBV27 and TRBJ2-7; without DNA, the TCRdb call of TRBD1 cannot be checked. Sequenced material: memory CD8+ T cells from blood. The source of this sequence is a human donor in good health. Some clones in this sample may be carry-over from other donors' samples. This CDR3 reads CASSLKTEYEQYF.